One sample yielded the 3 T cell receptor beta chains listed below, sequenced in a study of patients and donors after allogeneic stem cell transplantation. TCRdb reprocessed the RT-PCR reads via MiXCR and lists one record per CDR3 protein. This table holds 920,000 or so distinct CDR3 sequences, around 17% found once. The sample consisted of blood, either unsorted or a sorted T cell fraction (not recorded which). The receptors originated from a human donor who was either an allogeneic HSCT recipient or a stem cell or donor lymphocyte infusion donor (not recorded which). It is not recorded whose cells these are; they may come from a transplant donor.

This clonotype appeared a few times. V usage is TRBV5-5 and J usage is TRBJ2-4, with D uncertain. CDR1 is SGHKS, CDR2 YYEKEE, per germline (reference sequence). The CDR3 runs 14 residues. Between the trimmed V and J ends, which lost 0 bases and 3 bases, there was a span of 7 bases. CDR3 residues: CASSLALVKNIQYF. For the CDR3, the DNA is TGTGCCAGCAGCTTGGCCCTGGTCAAAAACATTCAGTACTTC.

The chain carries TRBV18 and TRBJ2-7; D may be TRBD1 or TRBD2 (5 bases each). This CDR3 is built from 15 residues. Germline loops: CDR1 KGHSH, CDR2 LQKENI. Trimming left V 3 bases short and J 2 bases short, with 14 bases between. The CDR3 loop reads CASSPFGTPPYEQYF. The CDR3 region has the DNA TGTGCCAGCTCACCGTTCGGGACGCCTCCCTACGAGCAGTACTTC.

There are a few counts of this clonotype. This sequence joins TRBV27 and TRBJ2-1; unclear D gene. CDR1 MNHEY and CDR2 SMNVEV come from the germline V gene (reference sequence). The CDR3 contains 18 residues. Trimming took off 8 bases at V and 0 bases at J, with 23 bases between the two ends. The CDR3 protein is CASSILFTSPGSYNEQFF. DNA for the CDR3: TGTGCCAGCTCAATCCTCTTCACTTCTCCCGGCTCCTACAATGAGCAGTTCTTC.